This TCR beta chain was found in a study of blood T cells in healthy people across ages. This CDR3 spans 16 amino acids. Next came a second PCR, run for about 7 to 12 cycles, which used a sample-barcoded 5' primer along with a J-beta primer mix. All cDNA molecules were each tagged by a template-switch adaptor with 12 random nucleotides. TCRdb used MiXCR to reprocess the 5' RACE reads, holding one entry per CDR3 protein. The data hold about 1.4 million distinct CDR3 sequences, with 55% to 75% observed a single time. The rearrangement links TRBV21-1 to TRBJ2-4; the tabulated D call, TRBD1, remains unverified against the DNA. Gene TRBJ2-7 matches the end of the DNA better, so the J call may be wrong. TRBV21-1 is termed a pseudogene. This receptor was taken from a young man in good health. The specimen sequenced was blood. CDR3 nucleotide sequence: TGTGCCAGCAGCAAAAAAGAAACAGGGAAGGTTTACGAGCAGTACTTC. Its translation is CASSKKETGKVYEQYF.